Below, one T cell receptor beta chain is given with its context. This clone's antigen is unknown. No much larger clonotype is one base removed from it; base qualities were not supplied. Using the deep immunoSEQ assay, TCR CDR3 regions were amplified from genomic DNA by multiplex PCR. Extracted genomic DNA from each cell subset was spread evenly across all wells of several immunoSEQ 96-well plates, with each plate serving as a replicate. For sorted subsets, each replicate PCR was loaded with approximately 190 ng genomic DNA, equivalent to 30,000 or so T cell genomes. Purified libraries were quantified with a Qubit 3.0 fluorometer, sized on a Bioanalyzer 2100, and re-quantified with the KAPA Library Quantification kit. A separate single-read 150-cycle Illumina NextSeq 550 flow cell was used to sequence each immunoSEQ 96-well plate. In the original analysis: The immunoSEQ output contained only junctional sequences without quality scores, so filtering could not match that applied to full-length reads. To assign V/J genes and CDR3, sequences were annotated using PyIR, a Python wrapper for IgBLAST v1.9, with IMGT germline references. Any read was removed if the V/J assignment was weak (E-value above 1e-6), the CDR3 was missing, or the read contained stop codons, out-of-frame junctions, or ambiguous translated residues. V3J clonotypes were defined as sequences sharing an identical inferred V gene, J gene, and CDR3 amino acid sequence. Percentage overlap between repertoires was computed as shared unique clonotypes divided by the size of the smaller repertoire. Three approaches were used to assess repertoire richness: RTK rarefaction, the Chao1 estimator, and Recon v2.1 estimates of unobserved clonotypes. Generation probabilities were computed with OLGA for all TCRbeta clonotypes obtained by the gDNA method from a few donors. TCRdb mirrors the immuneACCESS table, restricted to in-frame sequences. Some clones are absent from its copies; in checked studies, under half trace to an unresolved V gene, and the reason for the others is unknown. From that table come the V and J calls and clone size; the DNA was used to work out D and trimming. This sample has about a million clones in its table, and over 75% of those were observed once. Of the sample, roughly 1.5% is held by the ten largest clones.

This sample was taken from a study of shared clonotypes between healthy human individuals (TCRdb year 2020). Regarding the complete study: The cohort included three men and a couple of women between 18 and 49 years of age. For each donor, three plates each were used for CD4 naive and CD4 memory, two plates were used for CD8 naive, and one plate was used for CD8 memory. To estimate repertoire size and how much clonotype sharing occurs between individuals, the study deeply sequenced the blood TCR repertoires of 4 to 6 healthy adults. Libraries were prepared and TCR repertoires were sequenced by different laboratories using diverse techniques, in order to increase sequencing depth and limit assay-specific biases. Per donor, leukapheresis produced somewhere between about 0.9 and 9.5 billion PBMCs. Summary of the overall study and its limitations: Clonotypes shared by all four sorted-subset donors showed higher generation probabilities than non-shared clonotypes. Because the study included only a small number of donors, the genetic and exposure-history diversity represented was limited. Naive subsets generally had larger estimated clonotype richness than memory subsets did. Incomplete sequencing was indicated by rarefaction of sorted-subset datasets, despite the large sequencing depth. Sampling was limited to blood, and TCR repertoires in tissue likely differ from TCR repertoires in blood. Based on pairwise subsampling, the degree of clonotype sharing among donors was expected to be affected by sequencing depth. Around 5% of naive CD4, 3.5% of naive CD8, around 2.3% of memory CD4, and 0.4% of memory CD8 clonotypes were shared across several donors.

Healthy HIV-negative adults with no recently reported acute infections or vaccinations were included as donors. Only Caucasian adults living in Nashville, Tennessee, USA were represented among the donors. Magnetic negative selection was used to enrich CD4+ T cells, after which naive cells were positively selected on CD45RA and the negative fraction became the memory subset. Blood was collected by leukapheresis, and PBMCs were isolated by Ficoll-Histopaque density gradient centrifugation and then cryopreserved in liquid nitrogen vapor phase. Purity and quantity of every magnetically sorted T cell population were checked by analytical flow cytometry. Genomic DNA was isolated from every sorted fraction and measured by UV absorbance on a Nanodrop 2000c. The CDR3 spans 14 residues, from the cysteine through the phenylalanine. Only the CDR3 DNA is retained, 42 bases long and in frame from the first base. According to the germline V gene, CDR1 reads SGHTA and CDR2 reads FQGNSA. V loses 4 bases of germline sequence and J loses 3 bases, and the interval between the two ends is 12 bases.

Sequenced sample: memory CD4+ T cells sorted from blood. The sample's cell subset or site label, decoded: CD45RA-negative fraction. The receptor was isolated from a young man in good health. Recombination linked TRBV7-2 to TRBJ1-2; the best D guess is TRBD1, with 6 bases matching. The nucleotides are TGTGCCAGCAGCTCACAGGGAGAGTACTATGGCTACACCTTC. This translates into CASSSQGEYYGYTF.